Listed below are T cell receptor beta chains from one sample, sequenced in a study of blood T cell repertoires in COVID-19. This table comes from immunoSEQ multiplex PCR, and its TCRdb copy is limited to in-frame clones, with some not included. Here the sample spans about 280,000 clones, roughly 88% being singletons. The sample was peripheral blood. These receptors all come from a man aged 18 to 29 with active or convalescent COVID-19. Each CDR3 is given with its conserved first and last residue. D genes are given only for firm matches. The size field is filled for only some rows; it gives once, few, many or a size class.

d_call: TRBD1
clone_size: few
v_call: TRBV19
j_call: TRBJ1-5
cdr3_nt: TGTGCCAGTAGTAATTTAAGGGGGCAAAATAGCAATCAGCCCCAGCATTTT
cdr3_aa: CASSNLRGQNSNQPQHF

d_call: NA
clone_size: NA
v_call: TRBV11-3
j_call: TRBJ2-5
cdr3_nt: TGTGCCAGCAGCTCGACATGGCAAGAGACCCAGTACTTC
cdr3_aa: CASSSTWQETQYF

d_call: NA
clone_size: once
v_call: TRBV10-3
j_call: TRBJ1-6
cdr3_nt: TGTGCCACGCGCAGTGAGGGTTCACCCCTCCACTTT
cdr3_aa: CATRSEGSPLHF

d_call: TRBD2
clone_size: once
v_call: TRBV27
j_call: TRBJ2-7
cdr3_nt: TGTGCCAGCAAGTCGCGGGGGGTCCACGAGCAGTACTTC
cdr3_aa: CASKSRGVHEQYF

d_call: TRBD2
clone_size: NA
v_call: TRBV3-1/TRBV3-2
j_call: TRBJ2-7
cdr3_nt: TGTGCCAGCAGCCAAGAATGGAGCGGGGAGACGTACTTC
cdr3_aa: CASSQEWSGETYF

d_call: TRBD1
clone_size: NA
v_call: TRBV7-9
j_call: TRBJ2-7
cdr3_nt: TGTGCCAGCAGCTCTTCCCGGGGACAGAGATCCTACGAGCAGTACTTC
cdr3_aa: CASSSSRGQRSYEQYF

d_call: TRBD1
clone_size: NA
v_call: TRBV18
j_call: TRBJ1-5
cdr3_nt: TGTGCCAGCTCACCACCCGGGACAGGGGATCAGCCCCAGCATTTT
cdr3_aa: CASSPPGTGDQPQHF

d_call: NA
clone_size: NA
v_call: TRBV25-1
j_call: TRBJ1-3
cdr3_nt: TGTGCCAGCAGGCAGGACAGTTCCTCTGGAAACACCATATATTTT
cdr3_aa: CASRQDSSSGNTIYF

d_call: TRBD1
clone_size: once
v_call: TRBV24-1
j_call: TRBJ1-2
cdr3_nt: TGTGCCACCAGTGATTCAGCCCGGCAGGGGGAAAATTACTATGGCTACACCTTC
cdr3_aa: CATSDSARQGENYYGYTF

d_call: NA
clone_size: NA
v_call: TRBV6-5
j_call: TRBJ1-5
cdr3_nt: TGTGCCAGCAGTTCCGGGAGGCGGTATAGCAATCAGCCCCAGCATTTT
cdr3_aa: CASSSGRRYSNQPQHF

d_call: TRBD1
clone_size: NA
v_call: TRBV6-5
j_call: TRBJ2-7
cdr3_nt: TGTGCCAGCATGGAGGGGACAGGGGGGTACGAGCAGTACTTC
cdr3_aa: CASMEGTGGYEQYF

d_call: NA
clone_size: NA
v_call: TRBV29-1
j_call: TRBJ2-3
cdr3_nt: TGCAGCGTTGACGGCGGCAGGGGAGATACGCAGTATTTT
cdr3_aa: CSVDGGRGDTQYF

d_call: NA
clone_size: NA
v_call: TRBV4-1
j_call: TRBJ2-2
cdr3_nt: TGCGCCAGCAGCCTGGGGGGGAACACCGGGGAGCTGTTTTTT
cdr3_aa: CASSLGGNTGELFF

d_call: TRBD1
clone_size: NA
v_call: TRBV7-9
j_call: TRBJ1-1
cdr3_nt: TGTGCCAGCAGATCTACCAGGGGGAGAGCTTTCTTT
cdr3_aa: CASRSTRGRAFF

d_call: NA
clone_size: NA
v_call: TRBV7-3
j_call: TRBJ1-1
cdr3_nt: TGTGCCAGCAGCTCCGGCGGGAACACTGAAGCTTTCTTT
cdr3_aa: CASSSGGNTEAFF

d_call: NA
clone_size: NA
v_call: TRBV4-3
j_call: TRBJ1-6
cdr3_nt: TGCGCCAGCAGCCAAGATCCGGCTAGCTCCTATAATTCACCCCTCCACTTT
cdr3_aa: CASSQDPASSYNSPLHF

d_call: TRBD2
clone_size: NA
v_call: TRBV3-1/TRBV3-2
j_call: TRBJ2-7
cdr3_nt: TGTGCCAGCAGCCAAGATGGAGGAGTAGCGGGGCTCTACGAGCAGTACTTC
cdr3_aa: CASSQDGGVAGLYEQYF

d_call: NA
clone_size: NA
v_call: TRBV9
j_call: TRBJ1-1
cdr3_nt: TGTGCCAGCAGCGAGGGGCCCCAGGGTACCCTGAACACTGAAGCTTTCTTT
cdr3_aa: CASSEGPQGTLNTEAFF

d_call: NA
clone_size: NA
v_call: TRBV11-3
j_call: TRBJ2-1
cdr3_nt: TGTGCCAGCAGCTTCGACGGAGCCGAGCAGTTCTTC
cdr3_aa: CASSFDGAEQFF

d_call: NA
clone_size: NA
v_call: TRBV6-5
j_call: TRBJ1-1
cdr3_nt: TGTGCCAGCAGCCTACTGACAGGGAACACTGAAGCTTTCTTT
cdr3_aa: CASSLLTGNTEAFF

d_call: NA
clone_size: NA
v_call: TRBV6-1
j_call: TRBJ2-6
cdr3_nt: TGTGCCAGCAGTGAACAGGCCTCTGGGGCCAACGTCCTGACTTTC
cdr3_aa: CASSEQASGANVLTF

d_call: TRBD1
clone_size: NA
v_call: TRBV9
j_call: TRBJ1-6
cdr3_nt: TGTGCCAGCAGCACAAGACGGGGACAGGGGTTCGGTTCACCCCTCCACTTT
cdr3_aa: CASSTRRGQGFGSPLHF

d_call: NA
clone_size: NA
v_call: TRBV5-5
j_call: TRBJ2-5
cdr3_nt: TGTGCCAGCAGCTCTCAAGAGACCCAGTACTTC
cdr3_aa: CASSSQETQYF

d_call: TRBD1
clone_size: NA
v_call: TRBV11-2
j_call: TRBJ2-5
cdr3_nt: TGTGCCAGCAGCGGACGACAGGGGGTCGGAGAGACCCAGTACTTC
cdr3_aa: CASSGRQGVGETQYF

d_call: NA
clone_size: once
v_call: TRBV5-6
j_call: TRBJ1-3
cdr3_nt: TGTGCCAGCAGCTCCGGACTGTTCTCTGGAAACACCATATATTTT
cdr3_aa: CASSSGLFSGNTIYF

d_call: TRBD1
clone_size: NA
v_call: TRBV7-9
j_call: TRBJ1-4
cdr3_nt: TGTGCCAGCAGCTTGAGACAGGGGAACGAAAAACTGTTTTTT
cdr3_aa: CASSLRQGNEKLFF

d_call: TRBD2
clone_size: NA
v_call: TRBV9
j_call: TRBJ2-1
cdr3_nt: TGTGCCAGCAGCCCCCACCGCGGGGGGGCGTATAATGAGCAGTTCTTC
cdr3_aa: CASSPHRGGAYNEQFF

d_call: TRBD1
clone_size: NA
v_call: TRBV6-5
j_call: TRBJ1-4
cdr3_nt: TGTGCCAGCCGAACAGGGGTGAGGGAAAAACTGTTTTTT
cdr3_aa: CASRTGVREKLFF

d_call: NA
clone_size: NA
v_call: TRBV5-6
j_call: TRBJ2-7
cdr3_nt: TGTGCCAGCAGCTCCGGGAGATCCTACGAGCAGTACTTC
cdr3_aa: CASSSGRSYEQYF

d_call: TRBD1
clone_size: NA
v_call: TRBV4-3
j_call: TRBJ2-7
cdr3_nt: TGCGCCAGCAGCCAAAGGACAGGGGATCTCGAGCAGTACTTC
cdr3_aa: CASSQRTGDLEQYF

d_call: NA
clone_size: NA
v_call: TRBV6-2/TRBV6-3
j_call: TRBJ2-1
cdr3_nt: TGTGCCAGCAGTTACTTCCAGGGGCAGAATGAGCAGTTCTTC
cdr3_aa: CASSYFQGQNEQFF

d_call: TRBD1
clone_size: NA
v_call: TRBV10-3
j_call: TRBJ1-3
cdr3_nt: TGTGCCATCAGTGCCCCCTCGGACAGGGGACCAAACACCATATATTTT
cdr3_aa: CAISAPSDRGPNTIYF

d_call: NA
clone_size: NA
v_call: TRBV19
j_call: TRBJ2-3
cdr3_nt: TGTGCCAGTAGGGGCCAAATCCTCACAGATACGCAGTATTTT
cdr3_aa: CASRGQILTDTQYF

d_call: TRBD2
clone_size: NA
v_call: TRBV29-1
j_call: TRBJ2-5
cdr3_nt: TGCAGTATCTCTGGTTGGGGGAGGGAAGAGACCCAGTACTTC
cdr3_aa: CSISGWGREETQYF

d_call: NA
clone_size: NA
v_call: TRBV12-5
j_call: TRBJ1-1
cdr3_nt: TGTGCTAGTGGTTTGGTACGGGAGATGCACACTGAAGCTTTCTTT
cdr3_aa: CASGLVREMHTEAFF